A single sample is the source of the 6 T cell receptor beta chains below, sequenced in a study of Ad26.COV2.S vaccination and SARS-CoV-2 variants. Treatment in this sample: around 19 received Ad26.COV2.S at low or high dose, single or two shots; about 5 received placebo; per-sample allocation not given. The study sampled participants on day 63 after the first vaccine or placebo injection. TCRdb's table, derived via immunoSEQ multiplex PCR, lists solely in-frame clones and lacks some. The sample has a few hundred thousand clones, 80% to 90% seen once. Sequenced here: peripheral blood, sampled in a trial of Ad26.COV2.S vaccine versus placebo. Receptors were obtained from a person between 18 and 60 years old who received the Ad26.COV2.S COVID-19 vaccine or a placebo.

This chain uses TRBV12-3 or TRBV12-4 with TRBJ2-3, with D possibly TRBD2 on 5 matching bases. The V gene lost 5 bases and the J gene lost 5 bases, with 5 bases spanning the gap. The CDR3 is made up of 11 amino acids. CDR3 loop: CASSRGDTQYF. CDR3 nucleotide sequence: TGTGCCAGCAGTCGGGGAGATACGCAGTATTTT.

The rearrangement uses TRBV19 and TRBJ1-2; 10 bases map to TRBD1. This CDR3 is built from 14 residues. V was pared by 5 bases and J by 8 bases, with 8 bases of the junction left unmatched. Per germline, CDR1 LNHDA and CDR2 SQIVND (reference sequence). This CDR3 is CASSPRQGARGYTF. For the CDR3, the DNA is TGTGCCAGTAGTCCGCGACAGGGGGCGAGAGGCTACACCTTC.

V is TRBV27 and J is TRBJ2-3; D is unresolved. The CDR3 spans 14 residues. CDR1 and CDR2 from the germline V gene are MNHEY and SMNVEV (reference sequence). The V end was cut by 1 base, the J end by 4 bases, with 9 bases between. The CDR3 is CASSLLGIPDTQYF. CDR3 nucleotide sequence: TGTGCCAGCAGTTTATTGGGGATTCCAGATACGCAGTATTTT.

V and J are TRBV29-1 and TRBJ1-3, with unresolved D. Germline V lookup: CDR1 SQVTM, CDR2 ANQGSEA. This CDR3 comprises 13 residues. V was pared by 5 bases and J by 8 bases, with 16 bases between. The CDR3, as DNA: TGCAGCGTTCTAGGGCCTGCCCTGGACACCATATATTTT. The encoded protein is CSVLGPALDTIYF. Filled out from reference TRBV29-1 and TRBJ1-3, the complete variable domain reads SAVISQKPSRDICQRGTSLTIQCQVDSQVTMMFWYRQQPGQSLTLIATANQGSEATYESGFVIDKFPISRPNLTFSTLTVSNMSPEDSSIYLCSVLGPALDTIYFGEGSWLTVV.

The V and J genes are TRBV7-9 and TRBJ2-7; 10 bases agree with TRBD2. The CDR3 is 15 amino acids. V dropped 6 bases and J dropped 2; count of bases not matched to a gene: 7. In germline, CDR1 is SEHNR, CDR2 FQNEAQ (reference sequence). In DNA, the CDR3 is TGTGCCAGCAGACCAGGACTAGCGGCTACCTACGAGCAGTACTTC. Its translation: CASRPGLAATYEQYF.

The chain recombines TRBV18 with TRBJ1-4, with D unclear. This CDR3 spans 14 amino acids. V lost 3 bases and J 2 bases, leaving 7 bases between the germline ends. CDR1 and CDR2 (germline): KGHSH, LQKENI. Here the CDR3 DNA reads TGTGCCAGCTCACCTATCGCCACTAATGAAAAACTGTTTTTT. It is translated as CASSPIATNEKLFF.